This T cell receptor beta chain derives from a study of blood T cell repertoires in COVID-19. Study in general: Samples taken during acute and convalescent COVID-19 were collected in the United States, Italy and Spain. PBMCs, B-cell-depleted T cells, or T cells were the source of the cDNA or gDNA that made up the material.

This CDR3 contains 12 residues. Trimming shortened V by 5 bases and J by 0 bases, and 6 bases separated the two germline ends. Germline loops: CDR1 SGHRS, CDR2 YFSETQ. This clone was observed once. Per the original methods: The authors estimated nucleated cell counts from reference gene primer amplification. Profiling relied on immunoSEQ multiplex PCR, and the TCRdb table lists in-frame clones only, not all of them. That table supplies the V and J calls and clone size; D and trimming were determined from the DNA. Among tens of thousands of clones listed, about 85% were seen once. This sequence originates from a woman in her sixties or seventies with active COVID-19. Sequenced input: peripheral blood. The chain has TRBV5-1 and TRBJ2-7; D perhaps matches TRBD2 (5 bases). The chain's CDR3 is CASREVSYEQYF. CDR3 bases: TGCGCCAGCAGGGAGGTCTCCTACGAGCAGTACTTC.